Listed below are T cell receptor beta chains from one sample, sequenced in a study of radiation and T cells in renal cell carcinoma. Profiled with immunoSEQ multiplex PCR; TCRdb holds only in-frame clones, not every one. The sample carries about 120,000 clones, roughly 77% recorded once. Specimen: blood, collected from a patient whose treatment included radiotherapy and nephrectomy. The receptors were gathered from an older woman with renal cell carcinoma. CDR3s include the opening cysteine and the closing phenylalanine or tryptophan. A D gene is named only where the DNA matches it firmly. Clone size is shown for a subset of rows, as once, few, many or a class of expanded clone.

>NA|TRBV7-2|TRBJ1-4|NA
CASSFRGTTNEKLFF
TGTGCCAGCAGCTTCAGGGGAACGACTAATGAAAAACTGTTTTTT
>NA|TRBV4-1|TRBJ1-2|NA
CASSLTGIGYGYTF
TGCGCCAGCAGCCTAACAGGGATAGGGTATGGCTACACCTTC
>once|TRBV6-5|TRBJ1-1|NA
CASLGYTEAFF
TGTGCCAGCCTCGGATACACTGAAGCTTTCTTT
>NA|TRBV21-1|TRBJ2-3|NA
CASSKGPGGRGDTQYF
TGTGCCAGCAGCAAGGGTCCGGGGGGGAGAGGCGATACGCAGTATTTT
>NA|TRBV7-2|TRBJ2-5|NA
CASSLVSLASQETQYF
TGTGCCAGCAGCTTAGTATCCCTAGCGAGCCAAGAGACCCAGTACTTC
>NA|TRBV2|TRBJ1-1|NA
CASGLEGGYTEAFF
TGTGCCAGCGGCCTTGAAGGGGGGTACACTGAAGCTTTCTTT
>NA|TRBV6-4|TRBJ2-2|NA
CASSPGAGELFF
TGTGCCAGCAGTCCAGGGGCCGGGGAGCTGTTTTTT
>NA|TRBV5-1|TRBJ2-5|TRBD1
CASSPGQEETQYF
TGCGCCAGCAGCCCGGGACAGGAAGAGACCCAGTACTTC
>NA|TRBV5-6|TRBJ2-3|TRBD1
CASSPGTGEADTQYF
TGTGCCAGCAGCCCCGGGACAGGGGAGGCAGATACGCAGTATTTT
>NA|TRBV28|TRBJ2-7|TRBD1
CASSPQGGYEQYF
TGTGCCAGCAGTCCACAGGGGGGTTACGAGCAGTACTTC
>NA|TRBV5-5|TRBJ1-1|TRBD1
CASSVQGWGDTEAFF
TGTGCCAGCAGCGTACAGGGGTGGGGGGACACTGAAGCTTTCTTT
>NA|TRBV30|TRBJ1-1|NA
CAWIKHLNTEAFF
TGTGCCTGGATTAAACACTTGAACACTGAAGCTTTCTTT
>NA|TRBV7-8|TRBJ1-1|NA
CASSLTENTEAFF
TGTGCCAGCAGCTTAACAGAGAACACTGAAGCTTTCTTT
>NA|TRBV15|TRBJ2-1|NA
CATSREPRGNEQFF
TGTGCCACCAGCAGAGAACCAAGGGGCAATGAGCAGTTCTTC
>NA|TRBV20-1|TRBJ2-3|NA
CSALDPIAQYF
TGCAGTGCACTTGACCCAATCGCGCAGTATTTT
>NA|TRBV5-4|TRBJ2-3|TRBD2
CASSSVSGAQYF
TGTGCCAGCAGCTCGGTGAGCGGGGCGCAGTATTTT
>NA|TRBV6-1|TRBJ1-4|TRBD1
CASNQQGAGNEKLFF
TGTGCCAGCAACCAACAGGGGGCTGGAAATGAAAAACTGTTTTTT
>NA|TRBV28|TRBJ2-3|NA
CASSRFTDTQYF
TGTGCCAGCAGCCGATTCACAGATACGCAGTATTTT
>NA|TRBV5-5|TRBJ1-1|NA
CASSLDRKIGEAFF
TGTGCCAGCAGCTTAGACAGAAAGATCGGTGAAGCTTTCTTT
>NA|TRBV9|TRBJ1-2|NA
CASSVALDHNYGYTF
TGTGCCAGCAGCGTAGCTCTGGATCACAACTATGGCTACACCTTC
>once|TRBV5-5|TRBJ2-7|NA
CASSPLQGVHEQYF
TGTGCCAGCAGCCCCCTACAGGGAGTCCACGAGCAGTACTTC
>NA|TRBV28|TRBJ2-3|NA
CASSYGPGGEDTQYF
TGTGCCAGCAGTTACGGCCCGGGGGGCGAAGATACGCAGTATTTT
>NA|TRBV5-4|TRBJ2-5|NA
CASSPGGLDQETQYF
TGTGCCAGCAGCCCAGGAGGTTTAGACCAAGAGACCCAGTACTTC
>NA|TRBV7-3|TRBJ1-1|TRBD1
CASSPTGVNTEAFF
TGTGCCAGCAGCCCTACAGGGGTTAACACTGAAGCTTTCTTT
>NA|TRBV7-2|TRBJ1-5|NA
CASTKQVDSNQPQHF
TGTGCCAGCACCAAACAGGTCGATAGCAATCAGCCCCAGCATTTT
>once|TRBV10-3|TRBJ2-5|NA
CAISAERGPQETQYF
TGTGCCATCAGTGCGGAACGGGGGCCCCAAGAGACCCAGTACTTC
>NA|TRBV6-1|TRBJ2-3|TRBD1
CASSDPDRGRRDTQYF
TGTGCCAGCAGTGACCCGGACAGGGGGCGACGGGATACGCAGTATTTT
>NA|TRBV30|TRBJ1-2|NA
CAWSPDTGYGYTF
TGTGCCTGGAGTCCGGACACCGGCTATGGCTACACCTTC
>NA|TRBV5-1|TRBJ2-1|NA
CASSLATRPYNEQFF
TGCGCCAGCAGCTTGGCGACTAGACCGTACAATGAGCAGTTCTTC
>NA|TRBV18|TRBJ2-7|TRBD2
CASSPPGSGRAGEQYF
TGTGCCAGCTCACCCCCGGGAAGCGGGAGGGCCGGGGAGCAGTACTTC
>NA|TRBV7-3|TRBJ1-1|TRBD1
CASSTRTGIDMNTEAFF
TGTGCCAGCAGCACCAGGACAGGGATCGATATGAACACTGAAGCTTTCTTT
>NA|TRBV6-6|TRBJ2-7|TRBD1
CASQGDRAYEQYF
TGTGCCAGCCAAGGAGACAGGGCCTACGAGCAGTACTTC
>few|TRBV4-1|TRBJ1-3|TRBD1
CASSQPGTGAGNTIYF
TGCGCCAGCAGCCAACCAGGGACAGGAGCTGGAAACACCATATATTTT
>many|TRBV14|TRBJ2-5|NA
CASSQRGPETQYF
TGTGCCAGCAGCCAAAGAGGTCCGGAGACCCAGTACTTC
>once|TRBV6-5|TRBJ1-5|TRBD1
CASSRGQEGNQPQHF
TGTGCCAGCAGCCGAGGACAGGAGGGCAATCAGCCCCAGCATTTT
>NA|TRBV29-1|TRBJ1-1|NA
CSVERGLNTEAFF
TGCAGCGTTGAAAGGGGTCTCAACACTGAAGCTTTCTTT
>NA|TRBV19|TRBJ1-5|NA
CASSQTGDRQPQHF
TGTGCCAGTAGCCAGACAGGTGATAGACAGCCCCAGCATTTT
>NA|TRBV7-2|TRBJ2-7|NA
CASSSRGGTYEQYF
TGTGCCAGCAGCAGCAGGGGAGGGACCTACGAGCAGTACTTC
>medium-sized|TRBV6-1|TRBJ2-7|TRBD2
CASSEMPPGLAAYEQYF
TGTGCCAGCAGTGAGATGCCACCAGGACTAGCCGCCTACGAGCAGTACTTC
>few|TRBV29-1|TRBJ1-5|NA
CSVSTGRNQPQHF
TGCAGCGTTTCAACAGGGAGAAACCAGCCCCAGCATTTT
>NA|TRBV2|TRBJ1-5|NA
CASSDGGGGQPQHF
TGTGCCAGCAGTGATGGGGGCGGGGGTCAGCCCCAGCATTTT
>NA|TRBV5-6|TRBJ2-1|NA
CASSLWGRHQFF
TGTGCCAGCAGCTTATGGGGGCGCCATCAGTTCTTC
>NA|TRBV5-4|TRBJ2-3|NA
CASSFLAPDLDTQYF
TGTGCCAGCAGCTTTCTAGCCCCCGATTTAGATACGCAGTATTTT
>few|TRBV2|TRBJ1-5|NA
CASSRGQEPQHF
TGTGCCAGCAGTCGGGGGCAGGAGCCCCAGCATTTT
>once|TRBV7-6|TRBJ2-5|TRBD1
CASSQGTGNSETQYF
TGTGCCAGCAGCCAGGGGACAGGGAATTCAGAGACCCAGTACTTC
>once|TRBV6-1|TRBJ2-3|NA
CASSLSLGDTQYF
TGTGCCAGCAGTCTTTCCCTTGGAGATACGCAGTATTTT
>NA|TRBV5-8|TRBJ1-3|NA
CASSVIAGDSGNTIYF
TGTGCCAGCAGCGTAATCGCGGGGGACTCTGGAAACACCATATATTTT
>NA|TRBV2|TRBJ2-7|TRBD2
CASSPSGGDYEQYF
TGTGCCAGCAGCCCTAGCGGGGGAGATTACGAGCAGTACTTC
>NA|TRBV29-1|TRBJ1-2|TRBD1
CSATQGDYGYTF
TGCAGCGCAACCCAGGGGGACTATGGCTACACCTTC
>few|TRBV5-4|TRBJ1-1|TRBD1
CASSLGQDTEAFF
TGTGCCAGCAGCCTGGGACAGGACACTGAAGCTTTCTTT
>NA|TRBV10-3|TRBJ2-7|NA
CAISRDASYEQYF
TGTGCCATCTCCCGGGACGCCTCCTACGAGCAGTACTTC
>few|TRBV5-1|TRBJ2-2|TRBD2
CASSPGGTRNTGELFF
TGCGCCAGCAGTCCGGGGGGGACCCGAAACACCGGGGAGCTGTTTTTT
>many|TRBV28|TRBJ1-5|NA
CASSVGGSRGQPQHF
TGTGCCAGCTCCGTGGGGGGCTCCCGGGGGCAGCCCCAGCATTTT